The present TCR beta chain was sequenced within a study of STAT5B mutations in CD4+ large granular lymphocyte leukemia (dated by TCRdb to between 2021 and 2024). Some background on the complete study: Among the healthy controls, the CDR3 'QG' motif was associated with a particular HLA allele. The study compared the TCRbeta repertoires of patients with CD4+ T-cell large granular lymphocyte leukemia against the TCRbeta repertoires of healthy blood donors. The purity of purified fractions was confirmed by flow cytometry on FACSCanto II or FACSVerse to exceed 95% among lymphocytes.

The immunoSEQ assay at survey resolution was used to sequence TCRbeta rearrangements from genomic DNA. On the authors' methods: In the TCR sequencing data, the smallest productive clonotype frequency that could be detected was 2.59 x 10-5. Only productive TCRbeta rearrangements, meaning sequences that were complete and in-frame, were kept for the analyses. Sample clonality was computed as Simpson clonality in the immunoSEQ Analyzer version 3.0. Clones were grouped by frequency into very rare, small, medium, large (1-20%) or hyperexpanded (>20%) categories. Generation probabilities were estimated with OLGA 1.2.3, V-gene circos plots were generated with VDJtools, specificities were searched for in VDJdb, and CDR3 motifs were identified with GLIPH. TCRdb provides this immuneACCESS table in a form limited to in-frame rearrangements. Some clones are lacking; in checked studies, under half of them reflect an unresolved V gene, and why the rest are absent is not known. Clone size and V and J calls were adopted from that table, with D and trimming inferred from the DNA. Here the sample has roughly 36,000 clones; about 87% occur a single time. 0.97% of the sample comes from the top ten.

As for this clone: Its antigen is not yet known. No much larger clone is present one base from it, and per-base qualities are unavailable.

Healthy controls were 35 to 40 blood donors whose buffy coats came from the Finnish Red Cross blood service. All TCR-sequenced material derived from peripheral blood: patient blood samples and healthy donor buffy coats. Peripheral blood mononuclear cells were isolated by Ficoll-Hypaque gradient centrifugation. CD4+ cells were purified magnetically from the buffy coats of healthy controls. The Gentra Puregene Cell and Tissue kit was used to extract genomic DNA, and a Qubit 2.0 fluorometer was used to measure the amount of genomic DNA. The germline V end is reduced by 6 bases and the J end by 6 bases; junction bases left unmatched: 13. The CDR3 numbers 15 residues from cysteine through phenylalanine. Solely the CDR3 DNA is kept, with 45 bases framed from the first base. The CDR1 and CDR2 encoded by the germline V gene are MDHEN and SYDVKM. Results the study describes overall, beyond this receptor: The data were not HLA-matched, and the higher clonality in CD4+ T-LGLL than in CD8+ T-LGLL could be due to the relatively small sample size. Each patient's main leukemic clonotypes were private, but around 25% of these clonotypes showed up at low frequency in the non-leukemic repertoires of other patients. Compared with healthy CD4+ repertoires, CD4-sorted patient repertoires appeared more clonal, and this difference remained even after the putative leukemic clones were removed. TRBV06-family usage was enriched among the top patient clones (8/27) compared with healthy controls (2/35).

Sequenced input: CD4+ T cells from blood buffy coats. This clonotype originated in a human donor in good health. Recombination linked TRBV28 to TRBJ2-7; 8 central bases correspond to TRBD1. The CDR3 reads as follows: CASSQDRAVTLEQYF. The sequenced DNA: TGTGCCAGCAGCCAGGACAGGGCCGTGACTCTCGAGCAGTACTTC.